This T cell receptor (beta chain) appears in the sequencing data of a study of CD8+ T cells in alopecia areata. The overall study: The share of scalp area affected provided the severity score for treated patients.

The authors extracted RNA and reverse transcribed it into cDNA as the sequencing template. Here immunoSEQ multiplex PCR was the method, and the copy in TCRdb shows in-frame clones only, minus some. The sample carries 150,000 to 200,000 clones, 58% recorded once. This clone was found a few times. Treatment described: oral pan-JAK inhibitor, 5-10 mg twice daily. This specimen consisted of CD8+ T cells sorted from blood, obtained at week 24, from a patient treated with tofacitinib. This clonotype originated in a human donor with alopecia areata.

CDR3: CASSLKGPLPSGGDQETQYF. As DNA, the CDR3 is TGTGCCAGCAGTTTAAAAGGCCCCCTACCTAGCGGGGGGGACCAAGAGACCCAGTACTTC. The rearrangement links TRBV27 to TRBJ2-5; 12 positions agree with TRBD2. Germline CDR1 MNHEY, CDR2 SMNVEV (reference sequence). Trimming took 2 bases from V and 0 from J; bases not matched to a gene: 13. CDR3 length equals 20 residues.